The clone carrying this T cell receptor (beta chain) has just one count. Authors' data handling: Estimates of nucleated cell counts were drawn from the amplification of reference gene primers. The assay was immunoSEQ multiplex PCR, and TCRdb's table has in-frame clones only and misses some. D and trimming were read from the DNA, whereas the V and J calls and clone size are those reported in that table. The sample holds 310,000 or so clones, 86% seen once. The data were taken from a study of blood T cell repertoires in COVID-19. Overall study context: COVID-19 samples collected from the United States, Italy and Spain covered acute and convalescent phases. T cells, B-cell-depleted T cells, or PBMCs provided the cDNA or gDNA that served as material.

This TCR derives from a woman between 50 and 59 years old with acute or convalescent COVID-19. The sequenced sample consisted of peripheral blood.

The DNA for the CDR3 is TGTGCCAGCAGTTTATTCGCAGCTTCCTCGGGCGAGCAGTACTTC. Translated, it gives CASSLFAASSGEQYF. This chain joins TRBV28 and TRBJ2-7, with unresolved D. The CDR3 covers 15 residues. V lost 1 base, J lost 6 bases, and 16 bases lay in between. In germline, CDR1 is MDHEN, CDR2 SYDVKM.